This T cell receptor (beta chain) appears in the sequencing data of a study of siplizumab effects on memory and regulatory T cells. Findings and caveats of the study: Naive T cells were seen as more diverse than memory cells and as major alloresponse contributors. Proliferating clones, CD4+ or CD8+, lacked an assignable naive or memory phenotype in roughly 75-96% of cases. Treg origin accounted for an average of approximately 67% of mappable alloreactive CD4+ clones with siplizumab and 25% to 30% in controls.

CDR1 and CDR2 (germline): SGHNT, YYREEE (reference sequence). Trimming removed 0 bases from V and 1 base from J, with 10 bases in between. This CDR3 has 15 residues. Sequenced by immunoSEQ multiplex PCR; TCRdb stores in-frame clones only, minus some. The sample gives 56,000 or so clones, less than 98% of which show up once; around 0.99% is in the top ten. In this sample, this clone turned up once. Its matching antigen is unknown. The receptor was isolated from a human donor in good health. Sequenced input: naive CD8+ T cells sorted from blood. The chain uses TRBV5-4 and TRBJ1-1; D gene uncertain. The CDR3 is CASSLVWAENTEAFF. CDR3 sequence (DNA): TGTGCCAGCAGCTTGGTTTGGGCAGAGAACACTGAAGCTTTCTTT.